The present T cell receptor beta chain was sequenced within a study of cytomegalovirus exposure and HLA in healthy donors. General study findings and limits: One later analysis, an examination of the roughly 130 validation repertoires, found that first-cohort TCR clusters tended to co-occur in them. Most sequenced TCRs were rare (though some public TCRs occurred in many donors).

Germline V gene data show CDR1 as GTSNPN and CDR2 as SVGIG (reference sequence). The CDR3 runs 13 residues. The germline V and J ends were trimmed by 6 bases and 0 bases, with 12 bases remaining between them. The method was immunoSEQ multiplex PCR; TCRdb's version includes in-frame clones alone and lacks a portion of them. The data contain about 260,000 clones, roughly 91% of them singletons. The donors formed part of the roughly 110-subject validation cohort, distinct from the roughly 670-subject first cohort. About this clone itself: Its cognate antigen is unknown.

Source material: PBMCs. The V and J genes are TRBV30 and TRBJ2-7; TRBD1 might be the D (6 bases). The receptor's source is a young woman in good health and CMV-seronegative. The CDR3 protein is CACRKDSSYEQYF. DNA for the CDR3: TGTGCCTGCCGCAAGGACAGCTCCTACGAGCAGTACTTC.